The 9 T cell receptor beta chains reported below all come from one sample, sequenced in a study of cytomegalovirus exposure and HLA in healthy donors (dated by TCRdb to the late 2010s). Receptor libraries were prepared by the immunoSEQ multiplex PCR assay. The table was pulled from immuneACCESS by TCRdb, which kept in-frame rearrangements only. Such tables lose some clones; where checked, under half of the loss comes from unresolved V genes, and the rest has no known cause. The sample table records hundreds of thousands of clones; 86% of these occur just once. In total, the top ten clones hold under 0.95% of the sample. The sequenced sample was PBMCs. These receptors originate from a woman aged 18-35 years in good health and CMV-seronegative.

V usage is TRBV4-1 and J usage is TRBJ2-7; 9 bases align to TRBD1. This CDR3 spans 14 amino acids. Trimming removed 4 bases from V and 4 bases from J; junction bases left unmatched: 5. CDR1 is MGHRA and CDR2 is YSYEKL in the germline V gene. The CDR3 sequence: CASSRPGQGYEQYF. The CDR3 DNA reads TGCGCCAGCAGCCGTCCGGGACAGGGTTACGAGCAGTACTTC.

This clone was detected only once. The chain carries TRBV4-1 and TRBJ1-5; D possibly corresponds to TRBD1 (6 bases). CDR3 length: 15 amino acids. CDR1 and CDR2 (germline): MGHRA, YSYEKL. Trimming removed 5 bases at V and 3 bases at J, with 14 bases between. The chain's CDR3 is CASSYLTGPNQPQHF. The DNA for the CDR3 is TGCGCCAGCAGCTATCTAACAGGGCCCAATCAGCCCCAGCATTTT.

This chain connects TRBV4-1 to TRBJ2-3; D remains unclear. V was shortened by 5 bases and J by 3 bases, with 12 bases between the two germline ends. The CDR3 has 14 amino acids. The germline CDR1 and CDR2 sequences are MGHRA and YSYEKL. The CDR3 DNA reads TGCGCCAGCAGCACCTCGGCGCGGACAGATACGCAGTATTTT. Translation gives CASSTSARTDTQYF.

This clone was counted a single time. The chain couples TRBV19 to TRBJ2-7; D might be TRBD2 (6 bases). Germline V gives CDR1 LNHDA, CDR2 SQIVND (reference sequence). V was cut by 5 bases and J by 0 bases, with 14 bases left in between. This CDR3 is built from 15 residues. The CDR3 DNA is TGTGCCAGTAGTTTCTCGGGAGCGATCTCCTACGAGCAGTACTTC. This sequence encodes CASSFSGAISYEQYF.

V gene TRBV2 combines with J gene TRBJ2-3; D is perhaps TRBD1 (5 bases). This CDR3 spans 16 amino acids. Trimming stripped 7 bases from V and 0 bases from J, with 17 bases between. Germline V CDR1 and CDR2: SNHLY, FYNNEI. CDR3 coding DNA: TGTGCCAGCACCTTCAGACAGAGCTCTAGCACAGATACGCAGTATTTT. Protein sequence: CASTFRQSSSTDTQYF. Full variable domain (remainder filled in from reference TRBV2 and TRBJ2-3): EPEVTQTPSHQVTQMGQEVILRCVPISNHLYFYWYRQILGQKVEFLVSFYNNEISEKSEIFDDQFSVERPDGSNFTLKIRSTKLEDSAMYFCASTFRQSSSTDTQYFGPGTRLTVL.

The chain links TRBV14 to TRBJ2-7; D not certain. Germline-derived CDR1 and CDR2 are SGHDN and FVKESK. Deletions cut 11 bases from V and 3 bases from J, with 17 bases between. This CDR3 is built from 13 residues. DNA of the CDR3: TGTGCCCTCAACCACAGACACCTCTACGAGCAGTACTTC. It encodes CALNHRHLYEQYF.

The chain joins TRBV9 to TRBJ1-2; D remains ambiguous. Deletions cut 0 bases from V and 4 bases from J, with 19 bases between. Germline loops: CDR1 SGDLS, CDR2 YYNGEE. This CDR3 contains 17 residues. DNA of the CDR3: TGTGCCAGCAGCGTAGGATCCGGGGTCCGTTCGGCCTATGGCTACACCTTC. It specifies CASSVGSGVRSAYGYTF.

The chain carries TRBV30 and TRBJ1-4; D gene unclear. The germline V and J ends were trimmed by 6 bases and 5 bases, with 19 bases remaining between them. Germline assignment: CDR1 GTSNPN and CDR2 SVGIG (reference sequence). This CDR3 is built from 15 residues. The CDR3 protein is CACPMMAAGNEKLFF. The DNA of the CDR3 is TGTGCCTGCCCCATGATGGCGGCCGGGAATGAAAAACTGTTTTTT.

The rearrangement uses TRBV7-8 and TRBJ2-2, with 7 bases aligning to TRBD1. V trimming: 5 bases; J trimming: 7 bases; junction bases outside the gene matches: 4. The V gene's germline CDR1 is SGHVS and CDR2 FQNEAQ. The CDR3 extends over 13 amino acids. CDR3: CASSRGLDGELFF. The CDR3 DNA reads as TGTGCCAGCAGCAGGGGGCTGGACGGGGAGCTGTTTTTT. Drawing the rest from reference TRBV7-8 and TRBJ2-2, the complete variable domain is GAGVSQSPRYKVAKRGQDVALRCDPISGHVSLFWYQQALGQGPEFLTYFQNEAQLDKSGLPSDRFFAERPEGSVSTLKIQRTQQEDSAVYLCASSRGLDGELFFGEGSRLTVL.